Below, 6 T cell receptor beta chains from the same sample are listed, as sequenced in a study of PD-1 blockade in classical Hodgkin lymphoma. Sample time point: newly diagnosed, previously untreated cHL patient sample. Starting with thawed PBMCs, CD4+ T cells were purified by magnetic negative selection. Method: immunoSEQ multiplex PCR; TCRdb's copy keeps in-frame clones and lacks some. This repertoire shows 30,000 to 40,000 clones, about 89% found once; its top ten account for 0.2% to 0.25%. What was sequenced was CD4+ T cells from blood. These receptors originate from a human donor with classical Hodgkin lymphoma.

J is TRBJ1-4 and V is TRBV6-5, with D tentatively TRBD1 (5 bases). Germline loops: CDR1 MNHEY, CDR2 SVGAGI. The V and J ends lost 0 bases and 7 bases respectively, with 15 bases between them. The CDR3 has 16 residues. The CDR3 protein is CASSYSIWGIGEKLFF. Written as DNA, the CDR3 is TGTGCCAGCAGTTACTCGATATGGGGGATAGGTGAAAAACTGTTTTTT.

This sequence joins TRBV30 and TRBJ2-1; TRBD1 aligns across 7 bases. Germline V CDR1 and CDR2: GTSNPN, SVGIG (reference sequence). The CDR3 is made up of 13 amino acids. With V trimmed by 0 bases and J by 12 bases, 8 bases remained unmatched. The CDR3 spells CAWSVRDSGRQFF. CDR3 nucleotide sequence: TGTGCCTGGAGTGTACGGGACAGTGGACGGCAGTTCTTC.

The rearrangement joins TRBV5-6 to TRBJ1-1; D is perhaps TRBD1 (5 bases). Germline V gene sequence: CDR1 SGHDT, CDR2 YYEEEE. The CDR3 spans 14 residues. The V gene lost 3 bases and the J gene lost 5 bases, with 14 bases spanning the gap. This CDR3 is CASSWLQVGTEAFF. The CDR3 nucleotides read TGTGCCAGCAGCTGGTTACAGGTTGGGACTGAAGCTTTCTTT.

The J gene is TRBJ2-3, the V gene TRBV23-1; TRBD1 aligns across 11 bases. TRBV23-1 is an ORF; its function is uncertain. The V and J ends lost 10 bases and 4 bases, in that order; junction bases with no gene match: 13. This CDR3 has 16 amino acids. CDR3 DNA: TGCGCCACCGCCAGAGAGGGACAGGGGGACCCAGATACGCAGTATTTT. Residues: CATAREGQGDPDTQYF.

The rearrangement links TRBV2 to TRBJ2-7, with D tentatively TRBD2 (6 bases). Trimming stripped 7 bases from V and 5 bases from J, with 15 bases between. Germline-derived CDR1 and CDR2 are SNHLY and FYNNEI. This CDR3 has 13 amino acids. Here the CDR3 reads CASTREITDEQYF. The CDR3 bases are TGTGCCAGCACCCGGGAGATAACCGACGAGCAGTACTTC.

The chain recombines TRBV6-4 with TRBJ2-3, with no clear D. The V end lost 3 bases, the J end lost 6 bases, and 10 bases lay between the germline ends. In germline, CDR1 is MRHNA, CDR2 SNTAGT. The CDR3 has 13 amino acids. CDR3 sequence (DNA): TGTGCCAGCAGTGAGGTTATCCGGGATACGCAGTATTTT. Its translation is CASSEVIRDTQYF.